This TCR beta chain derives from a study of cytomegalovirus exposure and HLA in healthy donors. Primers included in the PCR were 60 Vbeta and 13 Jbeta primers. Authors' methods: The authors later counted 70 million to 80 million unique TCR beta chains, 8.5 million to 13 million of them shared. The data were produced by immunoSEQ multiplex PCR, yet TCRdb's version contains in-frame clones alone and is incomplete. V, J and clone size derive from that table, while D and trimming were established from the DNA sequence. The table includes some 150,000 clones, about 80% detected once. Trimming took 5 bases from V and 4 from J; bases not matched to a gene: 6. Germline loops: CDR1 SGHRS, CDR2 YFSETQ. The CDR3 runs 14 residues. A remark on this clone: The antigen remains undetermined.

Findings and caveats of the study: A missense variant in DCLRE1C was later tied to TCR beta V- and J-gene trimming.

V and J are TRBV5-1 and TRBJ2-1; 7 bases are shared with TRBD1. Input material: PBMCs. The receptor was isolated from a woman in her 30s in good health and CMV-seronegative. The CDR3 loop reads CASSGGQNYNEQFF. Here the CDR3 DNA reads TGCGCCAGCAGTGGGGGACAGAATTACAATGAGCAGTTCTTC.